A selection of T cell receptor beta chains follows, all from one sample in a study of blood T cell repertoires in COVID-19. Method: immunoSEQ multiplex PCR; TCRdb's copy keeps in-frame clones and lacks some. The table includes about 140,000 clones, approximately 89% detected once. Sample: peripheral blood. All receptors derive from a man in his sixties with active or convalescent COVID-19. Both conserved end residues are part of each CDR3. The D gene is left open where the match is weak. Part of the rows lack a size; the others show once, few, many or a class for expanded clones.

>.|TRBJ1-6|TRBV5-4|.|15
CASSRQGYQDSPLHF
TGTGCCAGCAGCCGCCAGGGGTATCAAGATTCACCCCTCCACTTT
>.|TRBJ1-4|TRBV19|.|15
CASRPKDSGQKKLFF
TGTGCCAGTAGACCGAAGGACAGTGGACAGAAAAAACTGTTTTTT
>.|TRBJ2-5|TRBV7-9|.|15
CASSLGGQLQETQYF
TGTGCCAGCAGCTTAGGCGGACAGCTACAAGAGACCCAGTACTTC
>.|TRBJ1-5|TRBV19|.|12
CASSIVGGPQHF
TGTGCCAGTAGTATAGTCGGGGGGCCCCAGCATTTT
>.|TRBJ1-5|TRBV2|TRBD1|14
CASSGGQGAQPQHF
TGTGCCAGCAGTGGGGGACAGGGAGCCCAGCCCCAGCATTTT
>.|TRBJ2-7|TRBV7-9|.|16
CASSLSSGTSSYEQYF
TGTGCCAGCAGCCTGAGTTCCGGGACATCATCCTACGAGCAGTACTTC
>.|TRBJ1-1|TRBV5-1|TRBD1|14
CASSFRDRNTEAFF
TGCGCCAGCAGCTTTAGGGACAGGAACACTGAAGCTTTCTTT
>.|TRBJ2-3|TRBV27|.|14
CASSLAAYTDTQYF
TGTGCCAGCAGTTTAGCGGCTTACACAGATACGCAGTATTTT
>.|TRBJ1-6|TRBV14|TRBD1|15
CASSPWDRVDSPLHF
TGTGCCAGCAGCCCTTGGGACAGGGTGGATTCACCCCTCCACTTT
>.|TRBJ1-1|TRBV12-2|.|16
CASRLALARGFAEAFF
TGTGCAAGTCGCTTAGCGCTGGCCAGGGGGTTCGCTGAAGCTTTCTTT
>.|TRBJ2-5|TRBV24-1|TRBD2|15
CATSGGLAGGKTQYF
TGTGCCACCAGTGGCGGACTAGCGGGAGGAAAGACCCAGTACTTC
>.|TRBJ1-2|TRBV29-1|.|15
CSAGAGEISNYGYTF
TGCAGCGCTGGGGCAGGGGAAATCTCTAACTATGGCTACACCTTC
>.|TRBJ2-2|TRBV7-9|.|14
CASSARPNTGELFF
TGTGCCAGCAGCGCCAGGCCGAACACCGGGGAGCTGTTTTTT
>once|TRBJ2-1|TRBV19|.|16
CASSIGEKTSYNEQFF
TGTGCCAGTAGTATAGGGGAGAAGACGTCCTACAATGAGCAGTTCTTC
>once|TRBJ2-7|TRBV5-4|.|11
CASSLSNEQYF
TGTGCCAGCAGCTTGTCTAACGAGCAGTACTTC